This is a list of T cell receptor beta chains from one sample in a study of vaccination effects on CD4 cells after COVID-19. For these receptors, no antigen is known. TCRdb's table, derived via immunoSEQ multiplex PCR, lists solely in-frame clones and lacks some. The repertoire holds around 63,000 clones, with 75% as singletons. Material: CD4+ T cells from PBMCs cultured with HCoV-OC43 spike peptides, obtained before COVID-19 vaccination. These receptors were collected from a human donor who received a COVID-19 vaccine. Both conserved end residues are part of each CDR3. Each record gives: J gene, V gene, CDR3 protein.

>TRBJ1-5|TRBV6-5
CASSTGHNSNQPQHF
>TRBJ2-3|TRBV30
CACTIAGGRYF
>TRBJ2-1|TRBV19
CASSKQYNEQFF
>TRBJ1-2|TRBV19
CASSTRYGYTF
>TRBJ1-1|TRBV10-1
CASSPTNTEAFF
>TRBJ1-1|TRBV9
CASRATGTVNTEAFF
>TRBJ2-5|TRBV4-1
CASSQGGETQYF
>TRBJ2-4|TRBV21-1
CASSRRAGWEQTNIQYF
>TRBJ2-2|TRBV7-3
CASSTTGGGTGELFF
>TRBJ2-6|TRBV5-1
CASSLATRKGSGANVLTF
>TRBJ1-5|TRBV28
CASSLGGSVQPQHF